The clone carrying this T cell receptor (beta chain) ranks as medium-sized. These data belong to a study of cytotoxic CD8 clonotypes in ibrutinib-treated CLL. In the study overall: Averaging across samples gave around 260,000 productive templates and approximately 92,000 productive rearrangements.

Trimming took off 5 bases at V and 3 bases at J, with 11 bases between the two ends. Germline CDR1 MNHEY, CDR2 SMNVEV (reference sequence). The CDR3 loop spans 15 amino acids. This table comes from immunoSEQ multiplex PCR, and its TCRdb copy is limited to in-frame clones, with some not included. Altogether approximately 140,000 clones are present, about 80% being singletons, with the ten largest covering approximately 30%. With cryopreserved PBMCs as the source, around 1.9 micrograms of genomic DNA went to TCR beta libraries. The source material was PBMCs, sampled after 12 months of ibrutinib treatment. The sequence was obtained from a human donor with chronic lymphocytic leukemia. The chain recombines TRBV27 with TRBJ1-6; the D is unclear. The CDR3 reads CASSPPPLYNSPLHF. The CDR3 DNA follows: TGTGCCAGCAGTCCGCCCCCCCTCTATAATTCACCCCTCCACTTT.